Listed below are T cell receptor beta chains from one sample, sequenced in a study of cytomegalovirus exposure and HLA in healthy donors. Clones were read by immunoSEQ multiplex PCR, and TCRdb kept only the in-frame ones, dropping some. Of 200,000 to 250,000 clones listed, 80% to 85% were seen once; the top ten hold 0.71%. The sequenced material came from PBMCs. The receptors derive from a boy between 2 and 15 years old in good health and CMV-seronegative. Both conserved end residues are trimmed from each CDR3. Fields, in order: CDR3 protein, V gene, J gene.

ASSIRRSLFGANVLT,TRBV19,TRBJ2-6
ARSDGQIYGYT,TRBV5-3,TRBJ1-2
ASSVTSGRQAEQF,TRBV9,TRBJ2-1
ASSSRGNEQF,TRBV27,TRBJ2-1
ASSTGTGRGPYNEQF,TRBV11-3,TRBJ2-1
ASYRIPNTEAF,TRBV27,TRBJ1-1
ASSQGGETQY,TRBV4-2,TRBJ2-5
ASSIRDRDMKTQY,TRBV19,TRBJ2-5
ARRRRRREQETQY,TRBV19,TRBJ2-5
ASSQDREGGYT,TRBV19,TRBJ1-2
ASSLSLTGGGFAF,TRBV7-9,TRBJ1-1
ASSPPRGGNTEAF,TRBV18,TRBJ1-1
ATRPSGGPHTDTQY,TRBV15,TRBJ2-3
ASSFPPVDSSYEQY,TRBV2,TRBJ2-7
ASSPKQGRNEQY,TRBV5-1,TRBJ2-7
ASSWSGNGYGYT,TRBV5-1,TRBJ1-2
ASRSQSSGYNEQF,TRBV7-2,TRBJ2-1
ASSLQEDTIY,TRBV5-6,TRBJ1-3
ASSSHLGTSGGGEQF,TRBV7-7,TRBJ2-1
ASSVGTGEETQY,TRBV9,TRBJ2-5
ASSQVRLAVYNEQF,TRBV4-1,TRBJ2-1
AREGEGKFELGGYT,TRBV2,TRBJ1-2
ASRGLGYNEQF,TRBV19,TRBJ2-1
ASSIVRGRRVKLF,TRBV7-3,TRBJ1-4
ASTETGQNTEAF,TRBV28,TRBJ1-1
ASSYSTGGGREKLF,TRBV6-5,TRBJ1-4
ASSFLLAQKEETQY,TRBV11-2,TRBJ2-5
ASSERTGVNEQF,TRBV5-1,TRBJ2-1
AWEQGVNSPLH,TRBV30,TRBJ1-6
SVEGSRAAQETQY,TRBV29-1,TRBJ2-5
ASSQFRGDEQF,TRBV11-2,TRBJ2-1
ASSITVSGNTIY,TRBV19,TRBJ1-3
AWSVGDYEQY,TRBV30,TRBJ2-7
ASSQVFGETQY,TRBV4-1,TRBJ2-5
ASSEKGHRAEAF,TRBV10-2,TRBJ1-1
SARGTDTGELF,TRBV29-1,TRBJ2-2
ATPRTGTGGHTNYGYT,TRBV21-1,TRBJ1-2
SVLRGGPNEQF,TRBV29-1,TRBJ2-1
ASSLAPYLF,TRBV11-2,TRBJ2-1
ASSQTSGDTGELF,TRBV16,TRBJ2-2
ASSLSGGTSYYNEQF,TRBV5-6,TRBJ2-1